These 12 T cell receptor beta chains were sequenced from one sample in a study of beta chain features in type 1 diabetes. The sequenced template was cDNA made from the entire isolated RNA. Measured with immunoSEQ multiplex PCR; TCRdb has only the in-frame clones, and not every one. Of a few hundred thousand clones listed, less than 15% are singletons. What was sequenced was naive CD4+ T cells from blood. The receptors here all came from a woman between 18 and 29 years old in good health.

In this sample, this clone turned up a few times. This sequence joins TRBV5-4 and TRBJ2-7, with 12 positions matching TRBD1. In germline, CDR1 is SGHNT, CDR2 YYREEE (reference sequence). CDR3 length: 13 residues. V lost 5 bases and J lost 7; bases outside the gene matches: 4. The CDR3 sequence is CASRGQGAREQYF. The CDR3 bases are TGTGCCAGCAGGGGACAGGGGGCTAGGGAGCAGTACTTC.

The chain is built from TRBV6-5 and TRBJ1-5; TRBD1 matches at 8 bases. V shed 6 bases, J shed 2 bases, and the junction held 6 bases outside the gene matches. Germline assignment: CDR1 MNHEY and CDR2 SVGAGI. The CDR3 runs to 15 residues. CDR3 nucleotides: TGTGCCAGCAGATCCGACAGGGGTGGCAATCAGCCCCAGCATTTT. It is translated as CASRSDRGGNQPQHF.

V and J are TRBV5-1 and TRBJ2-1, with 7 bases aligning to TRBD2. This CDR3 has 13 amino acids. CDR1 is SGHRS, CDR2 YFSETQ, per germline. Trimming took 5 bases from V and 9 from J; bases not matched to a gene: 8. The CDR3 sequence is CASRGSGLSEQFF. Written as DNA, the CDR3 is TGCGCCAGCAGGGGTAGCGGGCTCAGTGAGCAGTTCTTC. Full variable domain (outside the CDR3, taken from reference TRBV5-1 and TRBJ2-1): KAGVTQTPRYLIKTRGQQVTLSCSPISGHRSVSWYQQTPGQGLQFLFEYFSETQRNKGNFPGRFSGRQFSNSRSEMNVSTLELGDSALYLCASRGSGLSEQFFGPGTRLTVL.

V and J are TRBV7-7 and TRBJ2-5; possibly TRBD2 for D (5 bases). Germline V CDR1 and CDR2: SSHAT, FNYEAQ (reference sequence). V was shortened by 5 bases and J by 5 bases, with 15 bases between the two germline ends. This CDR3 contains 14 residues. As DNA, the CDR3 is TGTGCCAGCAGCACTCGGAGGCAGGCTGAGACCCAGTACTTC. It translates to CASSTRRQAETQYF.

The chain uses TRBV30 and TRBJ1-2; unclear D gene. CDR3 length: 14 amino acids. Trimming shortened V by 3 bases and J by 3 bases, and 14 bases separated the two germline ends. Germline values: CDR1 GTSNPN, CDR2 SVGIG (reference sequence). DNA of the CDR3: TGTGCCTGGAGCGCCGTTGGGCAAGACTATGGCTACACCTTC. Protein: CAWSAVGQDYGYTF.

The chain is built from TRBV2 and TRBJ1-5; 7 bases are shared with TRBD1. V gave up 9 bases and J gave up 0 bases; unmatched junction bases: 8. The length of the CDR3 is 15 residues. Per the germline V gene, CDR1 is SNHLY and CDR2 is FYNNEI. This CDR3 reads CASGRGTDSNQPQHF. CDR3 nucleotides: TGTGCCAGTGGCCGCGGGACAGATAGCAATCAGCCCCAGCATTTT.

This clone was counted between two and nine times. This chain uses TRBV27 with TRBJ2-7, with 8 nucleotides matching TRBD1. After removal of 4 bases from V and 2 bases from J, the junction contained 7 bases not matched to a gene. The CDR3 contains 15 residues. The germline CDR1 and CDR2 sequences are MNHEY and SMNVEV (reference sequence). CDR3 nucleotides: TGTGCCAGCAGTTACCGGACAGGGACGACCTACGAGCAGTACTTC. This codes for CASSYRTGTTYEQYF.

This clone came up a few times. The chain carries TRBV6-5 and TRBJ2-3, with a possible D match to TRBD1 (5 bases). This CDR3 has 13 residues. Germline V gene data show CDR1 as MNHEY and CDR2 as SVGAGI. V was shortened by 6 bases and J by 4 bases, with 11 bases between the two germline ends. The CDR3 DNA sequence: TGTGCCAGCAGCCAAGGGGCAGCAGATACGCAGTATTTT. This gives the protein CASSQGAADTQYF.

This clone occurred a few times. Here the CDR3 DNA reads TGTGCCAGCAGCTACCAAATAGCGGGACCAAGGGATGAGCAGTTCTTC. Protein: CASSYQIAGPRDEQFF. The chain couples TRBV14 to TRBJ2-1; TRBD2 matches 8 bases. Germline V gene sequence: CDR1 SGHDN, CDR2 FVKESK. With V trimmed by 5 bases and J by 8 bases, 14 bases remained unmatched. The CDR3 runs to 16 residues.

This clone was found a few times. The chain uses TRBV11-2 and TRBJ2-1, with D unresolved. V shed 2 bases and J shed 8 bases, with 10 bases lying between them. CDR3 size: 13 residues. The germline V gene encodes CDR1 SGHAT and CDR2 FQNNGV. The CDR3 DNA reads as TGTGCCAGCAGCTTAATCTTCCGCGATGAGCAGTTCTTC. Its protein product is CASSLIFRDEQFF.

This clone has more than one count but fewer than ten. The chain couples TRBV27 to TRBJ2-1, with a weak D call TRBD1 (6 bases). In germline, CDR1 is MNHEY, CDR2 SMNVEV (reference sequence). The CDR3 loop spans 15 amino acids. V was trimmed by 4 bases and J by 3 bases, leaving 13 bases between them. This CDR3 reads CASSYRQGLYNEQFF. The CDR3 nucleotides are TGTGCCAGCAGTTATCGGCAGGGGCTCTACAATGAGCAGTTCTTC.

This clone was seen a few times. The chain recombines TRBV29-1 with TRBJ2-3, with 16 bases matching TRBD2. Trimming at V came to 7 bases and at J to 1 base, leaving 8 bases not matched to a gene. The length of the CDR3 is 17 residues. Germline lookup yields CDR1 SQVTM and CDR2 ANQGSEA. The CDR3 protein is CSGAGLAGGFGTDTQYF. Here the CDR3 DNA reads TGCAGCGGAGCGGGACTAGCGGGAGGGTTTGGCACAGATACGCAGTATTTT.